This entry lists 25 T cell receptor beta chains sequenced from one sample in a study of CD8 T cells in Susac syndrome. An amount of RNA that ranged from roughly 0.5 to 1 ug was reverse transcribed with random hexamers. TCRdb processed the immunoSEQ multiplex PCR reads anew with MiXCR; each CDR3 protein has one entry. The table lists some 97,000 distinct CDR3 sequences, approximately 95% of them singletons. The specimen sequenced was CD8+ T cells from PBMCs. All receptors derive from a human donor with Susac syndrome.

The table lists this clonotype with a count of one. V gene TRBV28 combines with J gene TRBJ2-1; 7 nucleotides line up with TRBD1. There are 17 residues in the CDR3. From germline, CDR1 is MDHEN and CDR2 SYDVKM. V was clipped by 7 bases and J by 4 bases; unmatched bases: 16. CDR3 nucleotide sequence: TGTGCCAGCACCGACACAGCGTTCGGGACAGCATACAATGAGCAGTTCTTC. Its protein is CASTDTAFGTAYNEQFF. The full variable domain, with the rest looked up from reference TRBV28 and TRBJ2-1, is DVKVTQSSRYLVKRTGEKVFLECVQDMDHENMFWYRQDPGLGLRLIYFSYDVKMKEKGDIPEGYSVSREKKERFSLILESASTNQTSMYLCASTDTAFGTAYNEQFFGPGTRLTVL.

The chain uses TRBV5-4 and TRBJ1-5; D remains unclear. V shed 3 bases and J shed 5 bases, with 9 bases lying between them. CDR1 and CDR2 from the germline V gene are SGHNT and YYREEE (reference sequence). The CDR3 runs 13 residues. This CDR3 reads CASSSPLDQPQHF. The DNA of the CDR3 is TGTGCCAGCAGCTCCCCCTTGGATCAGCCCCAGCATTTT.

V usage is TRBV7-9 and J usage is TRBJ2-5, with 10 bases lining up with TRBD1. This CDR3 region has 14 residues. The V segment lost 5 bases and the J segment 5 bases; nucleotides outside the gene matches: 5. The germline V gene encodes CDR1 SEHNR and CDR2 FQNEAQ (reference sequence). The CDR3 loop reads CASSHPGQGETQYF. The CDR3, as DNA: TGTGCCAGCAGCCACCCGGGACAGGGGGAGACCCAGTACTTC.

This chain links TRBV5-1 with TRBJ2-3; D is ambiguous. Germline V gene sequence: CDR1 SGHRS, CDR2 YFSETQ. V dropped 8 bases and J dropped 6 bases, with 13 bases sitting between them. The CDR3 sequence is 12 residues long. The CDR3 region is CASHGMGDTQYF. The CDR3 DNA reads TGCGCCAGTCACGGCATGGGGGATACGCAGTATTTT.

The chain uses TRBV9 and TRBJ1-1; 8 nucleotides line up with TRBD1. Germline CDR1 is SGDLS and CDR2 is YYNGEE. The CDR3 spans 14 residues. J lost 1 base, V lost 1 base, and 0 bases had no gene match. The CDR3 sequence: CASSVTGGNTEAFF. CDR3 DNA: TGTGCCAGCAGCGTAACAGGGGGGAACACTGAAGCTTTCTTT.

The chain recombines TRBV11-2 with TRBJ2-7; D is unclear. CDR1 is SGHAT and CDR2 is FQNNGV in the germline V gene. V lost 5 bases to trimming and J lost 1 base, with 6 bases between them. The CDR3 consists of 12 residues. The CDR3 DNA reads TGTGCCAGCAGCGAAGGTTCCTACGAGCAGTACTTC. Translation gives CASSEGSYEQYF.

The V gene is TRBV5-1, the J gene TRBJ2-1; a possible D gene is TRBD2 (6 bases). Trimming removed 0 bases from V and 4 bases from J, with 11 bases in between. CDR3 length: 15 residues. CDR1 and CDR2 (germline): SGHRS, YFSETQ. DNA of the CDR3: TGCGCCAGCAGCTTGGAGGGGACTCTTTACAATGAGCAGTTCTTC. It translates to CASSLEGTLYNEQFF.

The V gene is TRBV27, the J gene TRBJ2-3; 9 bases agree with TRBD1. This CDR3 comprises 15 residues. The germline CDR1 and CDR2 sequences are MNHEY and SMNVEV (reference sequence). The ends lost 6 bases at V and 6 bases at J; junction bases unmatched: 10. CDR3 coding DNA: TGTGCCAGCAGCCCTTACCGGGACAGGGTTGATACGCAGTATTTT. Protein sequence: CASSPYRDRVDTQYF.

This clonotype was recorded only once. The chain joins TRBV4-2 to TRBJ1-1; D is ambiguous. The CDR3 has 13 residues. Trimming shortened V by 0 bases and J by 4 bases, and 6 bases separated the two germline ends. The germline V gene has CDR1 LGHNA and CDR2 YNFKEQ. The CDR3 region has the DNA TGTGCCAGCAGCCAAGATTCGGTCACTGAAGCTTTCTTT. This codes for CASSQDSVTEAFF.

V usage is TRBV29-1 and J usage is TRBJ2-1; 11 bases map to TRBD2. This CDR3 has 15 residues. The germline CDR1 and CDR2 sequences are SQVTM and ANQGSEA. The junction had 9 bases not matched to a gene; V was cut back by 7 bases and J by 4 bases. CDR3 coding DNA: TGCAGCGCGAGGGTGGGACTAGCGGTTTACAATGAGCAGTTCTTC. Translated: CSARVGLAVYNEQFF.

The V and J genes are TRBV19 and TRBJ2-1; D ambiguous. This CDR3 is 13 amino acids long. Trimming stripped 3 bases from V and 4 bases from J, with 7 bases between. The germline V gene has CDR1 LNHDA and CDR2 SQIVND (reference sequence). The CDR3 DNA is TGTGCCAGTAGTATCCCCCCGTACAATGAGCAGTTCTTC. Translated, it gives CASSIPPYNEQFF.

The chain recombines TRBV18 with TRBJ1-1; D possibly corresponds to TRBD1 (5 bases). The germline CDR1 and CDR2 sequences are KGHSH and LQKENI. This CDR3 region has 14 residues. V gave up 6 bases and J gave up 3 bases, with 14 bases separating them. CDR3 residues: CASSLGAGHTEAFF. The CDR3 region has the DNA TGTGCCAGCTCGCTGGGTGCAGGGCACACTGAAGCTTTCTTT.

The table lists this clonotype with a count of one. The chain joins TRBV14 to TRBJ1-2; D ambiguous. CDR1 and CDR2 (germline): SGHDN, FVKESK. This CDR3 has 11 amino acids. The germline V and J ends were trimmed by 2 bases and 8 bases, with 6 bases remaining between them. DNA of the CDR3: TGTGCCAGCAGCCAATTTACCGGCTACACCTTC. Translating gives CASSQFTGYTF.

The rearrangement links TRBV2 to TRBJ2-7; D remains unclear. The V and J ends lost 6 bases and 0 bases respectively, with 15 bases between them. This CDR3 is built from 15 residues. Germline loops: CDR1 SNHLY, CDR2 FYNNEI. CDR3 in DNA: TGTGCCAGCAGGGCAGACTTTTTACGCTCCTACGAGCAGTACTTC. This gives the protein CASRADFLRSYEQYF.

The CDR3 DNA reads TGTGCCAGCAGTCAAACTAGCGGGAGTACCTACGAGCAGTACTTC. Protein: CASSQTSGSTYEQYF. V gene TRBV27 combines with J gene TRBJ2-7; 11 nucleotides align to TRBD2. Germline V gives CDR1 MNHEY, CDR2 SMNVEV (reference sequence). This CDR3 region has 15 residues. V lost 5 bases, J lost 2 bases, and 5 bases stayed unmatched.

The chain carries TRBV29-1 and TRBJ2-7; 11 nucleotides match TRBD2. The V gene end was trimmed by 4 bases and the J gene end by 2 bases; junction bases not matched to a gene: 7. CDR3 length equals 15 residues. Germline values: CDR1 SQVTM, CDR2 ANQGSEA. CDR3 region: CSVGELAGDPYEQYF. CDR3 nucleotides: TGCAGCGTTGGTGAACTAGCGGGAGACCCCTACGAGCAGTACTTC.

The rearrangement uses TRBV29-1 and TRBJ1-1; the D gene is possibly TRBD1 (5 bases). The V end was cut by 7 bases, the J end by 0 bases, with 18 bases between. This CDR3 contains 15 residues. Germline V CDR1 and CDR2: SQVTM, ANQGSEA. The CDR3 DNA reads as TGCAGCGCCGAGGACCGGGACCCGATGAACACTGAAGCTTTCTTT. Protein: CSAEDRDPMNTEAFF.

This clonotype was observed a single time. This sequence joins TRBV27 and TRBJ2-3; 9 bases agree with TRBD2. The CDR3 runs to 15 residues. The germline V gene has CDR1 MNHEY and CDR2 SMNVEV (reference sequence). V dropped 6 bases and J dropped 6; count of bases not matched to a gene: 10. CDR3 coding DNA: TGTGCCAGCAGACTACGCGGGGGGGCCGGGGATACGCAGTATTTT. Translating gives CASRLRGGAGDTQYF.

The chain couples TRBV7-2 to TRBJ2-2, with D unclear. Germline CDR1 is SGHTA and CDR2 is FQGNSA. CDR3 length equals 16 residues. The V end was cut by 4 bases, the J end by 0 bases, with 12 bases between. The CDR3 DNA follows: TGTGCCAGCAGCTACCAGATTCGACCGAACACCGGGGAGCTGTTTTTT. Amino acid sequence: CASSYQIRPNTGELFF. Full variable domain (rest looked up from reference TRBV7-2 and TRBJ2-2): GAGVSQSPSNKVTEKGKDVELRCDPISGHTALYWYRQSLGQGLEFLIYFQGNSAPDKSGLPSDRFSAERTGGSVSTLTIQRTQQEDSAVYLCASSYQIRPNTGELFFGEGSRLTVL.

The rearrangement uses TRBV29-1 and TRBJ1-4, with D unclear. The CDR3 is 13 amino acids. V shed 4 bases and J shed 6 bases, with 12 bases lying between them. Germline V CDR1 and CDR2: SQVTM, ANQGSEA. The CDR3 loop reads CSVGNRGDEKLFF. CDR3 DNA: TGCAGCGTTGGAAACAGAGGAGATGAAAAACTGTTTTTT.

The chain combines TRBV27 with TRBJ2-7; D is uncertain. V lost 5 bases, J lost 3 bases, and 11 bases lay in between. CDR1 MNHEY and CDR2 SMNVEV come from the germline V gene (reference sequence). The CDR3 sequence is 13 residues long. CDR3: CASSPRSIYEQYF. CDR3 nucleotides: TGTGCCAGCAGTCCTCGTTCCATCTACGAGCAGTACTTC.

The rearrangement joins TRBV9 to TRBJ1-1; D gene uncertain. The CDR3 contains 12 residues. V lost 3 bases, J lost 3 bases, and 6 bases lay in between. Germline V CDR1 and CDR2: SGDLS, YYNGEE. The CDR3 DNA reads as TGTGCCAGCAGCGATCGGGACACTGAAGCTTTCTTT. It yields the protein CASSDRDTEAFF.

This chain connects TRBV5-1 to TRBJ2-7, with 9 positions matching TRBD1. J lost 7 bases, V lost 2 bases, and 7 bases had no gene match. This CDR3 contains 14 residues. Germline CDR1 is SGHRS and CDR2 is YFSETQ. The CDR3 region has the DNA TGCGCCAGCAGCTTTGGACAGGGGAACTCGGAGCAGTACTTC. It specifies CASSFGQGNSEQYF.

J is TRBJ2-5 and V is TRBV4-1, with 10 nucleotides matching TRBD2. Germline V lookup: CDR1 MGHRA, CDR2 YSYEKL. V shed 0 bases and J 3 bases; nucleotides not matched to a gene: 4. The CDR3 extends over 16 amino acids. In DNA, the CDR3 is TGCGCCAGCAGCCAAGATAGGGGACTAGCGAAAGAGACCCAGTACTTC. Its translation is CASSQDRGLAKETQYF.

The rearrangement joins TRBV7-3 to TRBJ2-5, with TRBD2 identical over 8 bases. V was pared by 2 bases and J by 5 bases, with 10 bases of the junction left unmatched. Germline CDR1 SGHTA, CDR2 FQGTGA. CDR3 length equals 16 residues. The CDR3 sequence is CASSLGSSGVGETQYF. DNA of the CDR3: TGTGCCAGCAGCTTAGGGAGTAGCGGGGTCGGCGAGACCCAGTACTTC. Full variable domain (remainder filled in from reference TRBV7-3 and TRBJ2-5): GAGVSQTPSNKVTEKGKYVELRCDPISGHTALYWYRQSLGQGPEFLIYFQGTGAADDSGLPNDRFFAVRPEGSVSTLKIQRTERGDSAVYLCASSLGSSGVGETQYFGPGTRLLVL.